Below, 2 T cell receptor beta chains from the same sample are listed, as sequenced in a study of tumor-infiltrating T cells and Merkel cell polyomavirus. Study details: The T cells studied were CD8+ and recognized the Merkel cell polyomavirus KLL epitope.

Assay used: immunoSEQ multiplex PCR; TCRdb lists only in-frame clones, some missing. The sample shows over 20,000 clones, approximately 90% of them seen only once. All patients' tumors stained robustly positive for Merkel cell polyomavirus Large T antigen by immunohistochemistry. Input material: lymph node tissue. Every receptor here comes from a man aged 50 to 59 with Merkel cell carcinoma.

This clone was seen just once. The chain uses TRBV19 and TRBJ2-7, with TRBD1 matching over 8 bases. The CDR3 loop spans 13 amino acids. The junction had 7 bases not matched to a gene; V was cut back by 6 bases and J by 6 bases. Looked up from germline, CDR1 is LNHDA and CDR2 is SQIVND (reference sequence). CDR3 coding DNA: TGTGCCAGTAGATTTGGACAGGGCGGCGAGCAGTACTTC. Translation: CASRFGQGGEQYF.

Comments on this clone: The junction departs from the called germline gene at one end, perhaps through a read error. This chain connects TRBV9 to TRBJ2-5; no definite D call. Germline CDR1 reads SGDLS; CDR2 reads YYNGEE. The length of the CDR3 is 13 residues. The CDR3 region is CASSERFQEAQYF. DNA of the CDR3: TGTGCCAGCAGCGAGAGGTTCCAAGAGGCCCAGTACTTC.